This T cell receptor beta chain was sequenced in a study of blood T cell repertoires in COVID-19. Study in general: The origin of the acute and convalescent COVID-19 samples was the United States, Italy and Spain. The cDNA or gDNA used as material had been derived from T cells, B-cell-depleted T cells, or PBMCs.

Only one count was recorded for this clone. How the authors handled the data: From reference gene primer amplification, estimates of nucleated cell counts were derived. TCRdb's copy holds only in-frame clones and misses some; the assay was immunoSEQ multiplex PCR. Clone size and V and J calls were adopted from that table, with D and trimming inferred from the DNA. The data show tens of thousands of clones, 80% to 95% seen once. The germline V gene has CDR1 SGHAT and CDR2 FQNNGV. This CDR3 is built from 16 residues. Trimming at V came to 0 bases and at J to 5 bases, leaving 8 bases not matched to a gene.

The sequence was obtained from a man aged 65 to 79 with active COVID-19. The chain has TRBV11-2 and TRBJ2-5; 8 bases agree with TRBD2. Specimen: peripheral blood. The CDR3 here is CASSLDGGEGEETQYF. CDR3 bases: TGTGCCAGCAGCTTAGACGGGGGGGAGGGTGAGGAGACCCAGTACTTC.